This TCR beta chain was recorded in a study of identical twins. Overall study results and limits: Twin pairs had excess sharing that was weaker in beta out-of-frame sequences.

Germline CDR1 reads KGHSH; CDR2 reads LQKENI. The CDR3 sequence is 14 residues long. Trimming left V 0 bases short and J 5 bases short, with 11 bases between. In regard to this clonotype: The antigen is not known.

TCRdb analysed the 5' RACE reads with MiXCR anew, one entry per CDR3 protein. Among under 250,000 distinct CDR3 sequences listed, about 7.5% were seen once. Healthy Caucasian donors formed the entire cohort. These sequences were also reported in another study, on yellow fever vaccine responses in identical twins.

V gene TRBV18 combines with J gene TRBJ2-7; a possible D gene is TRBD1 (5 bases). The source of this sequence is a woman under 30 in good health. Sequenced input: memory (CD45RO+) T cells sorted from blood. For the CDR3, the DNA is TGTGCCAGCTCACCACCAACAGGCATCCACGAGCAGTACTTC. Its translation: CASSPPTGIHEQYF. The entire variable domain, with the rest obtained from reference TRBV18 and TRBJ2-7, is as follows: NAGVMQNPRHLVRRRGQEARLRCSPMKGHSHVYWYRQLPEEGLKFMVYLQKENIIDESGMPKERFSAEFPKEGPSILRIQQVVRGDSAAYFCASSPPTGIHEQYFGPGTRLTVT.